This TCR beta chain appears in the sequencing data of a study of cytomegalovirus exposure and HLA in healthy donors. On the study more broadly: Genetic ancestry analysis placed around 76% of the 300 to 500 donors that were genotyped in the Caucasian-associated cluster.

To note about this clone: A junction end diverges from the germline sequence, so it may reflect a read error.

PCR used 60 Vbeta primers and 13 Jbeta primers. In the original processing: In a later analysis, approximately 80 million unique TCR beta chains included roughly 11 million shared by two or more donors. Assay: immunoSEQ multiplex PCR; the TCRdb copy retains only in-frame clones and omits some. From that table come the V and J calls and clone size; the DNA was used to work out D and trimming. The sample shows 200,000 or so clones, more than 75% of them seen only once. Germline V lookup: CDR1 SSHAT, CDR2 FNYEAQ (reference sequence). This CDR3 has 13 residues. This TCR was sampled from a human donor in good health. The V call is TRBV7-7, the J call TRBJ2-1; 8 positions agree with TRBD2. The sequenced sample was PBMCs. CDR3 loop: CASSRAGVDEQFF. CDR3 coding DNA: TGTGCTAGCAGCAGAGCGGGAGTAGATGAGCAGTTCTTC. Full variable domain (missing parts from reference TRBV7-7 and TRBJ2-1): GAGVSQSPRYKVTKRGQDVTLRCDPISSHATLYWYQQALGQGPEFLTYFNYEAQPDKSGLPSDRFSAERPEGSISTLTIQRTEQRDSAMYRCASSRAGVDEQFFGPGTRLTVL.